This record looks at one T cell receptor (beta chain) sequence and its context. The CDR3 extends over 15 amino acids. The V gene's germline CDR1 is KGHSH and CDR2 LQKENI. Germline trimming cut 4 bases from V and 3 bases from J; bases unmatched to any gene: 6. Seattle cases were enrolled at active infection and followed longitudinally. This entry is derived from a study of blood T cell repertoires in COVID-19. Across the whole study: Material from acute and convalescent COVID-19 was sourced from the United States, Italy and Spain. T cells, B-cell-depleted T cells, or PBMCs provided the cDNA or gDNA that served as material.

In the original workflow: Amplified reference gene primers provided the basis for estimating nucleated cell counts. Sequencing used immunoSEQ multiplex PCR; TCRdb keeps in-frame clones, though not all of them. D and trimming come from the DNA, and the V and J calls and clone size come from that table. The sample includes some 200,000 clones, approximately 90% seen only once; the top ten take roughly an eighth. The rearrangement links TRBV18 to TRBJ2-7; TRBD2 matches at 10 bases. The clonotype comes from a woman aged 70-85 years with COVID-19, enrolled during active disease. Sequenced sample: peripheral blood. CDR3 DNA sequence: TGTGCCAGCTCACTAGGACTAGCGGAGGTCTACGAGCAGTACTTC. This translates into CASSLGLAEVYEQYF.